One and the same sample provided the 16 T cell receptor beta chains below, sequenced in a study of T cells expressing NK-cell markers. TCRdb reprocessed the 5' RACE reads, keeping one entry per CDR3 protein, no DNA. The sample data list approximately 170,000 distinct CDR3 sequences. The source material was blood T cells: a sorted CD56 or NKG2C T cell subset, CD4+ or CD8+ T cells, or bulk PBMC T cells (not recorded which). The receptors stem from a man between 18 and 69 years old in good health.

This CDR3 is CASSLPRTGSTDTQYF. The rearrangement joins TRBV7-9 to TRBJ2-3. This CDR3 is 16 amino acids long. Germline V gene lookup returns CDR1 SEHNR and CDR2 FQNEAQ (reference sequence). Using reference TRBV7-9 and TRBJ2-3 for the parts outside the CDR3, the full variable domain is DTGVSQNPRHKITKRGQNVTFRCDPISEHNRLYWYRQTLGQGPEFLTYFQNEAQLEKSRLLSDRFSAERPKGSFSTLEIQRTEQGDSAMYLCASSLPRTGSTDTQYFGPGTRLTVL.

This sequence joins TRBV7-9 and TRBJ2-7; the TCRdb call, TRBD1, lacks DNA for checking. The CDR3 length is 14 residues. Germline V gene sequence: CDR1 SEHNR, CDR2 FQNEAQ (reference sequence). The CDR3 is CASSPGTGTYEQYF. The full variable domain, with the rest looked up from reference TRBV7-9 and TRBJ2-7, is DTGVSQNPRHKITKRGQNVTFRCDPISEHNRLYWYRQTLGQGPEFLTYFQNEAQLEKSRLLSDRFSAERPKGSFSTLEIQRTEQGDSAMYLCASSPGTGTYEQYFGPGTRLTVT.

The chain uses TRBV12-3 or TRBV12-4 and TRBJ2-6. This CDR3 contains 16 residues. Here the CDR3 reads CASTWAPGSGANVLTF.

The chain recombines TRBV9 with TRBJ2-5; checking the TCRdb D call of TRBD2 is not possible without DNA. Germline CDR1 is SGDLS and CDR2 is YYNGEE. CDR3 size: 15 residues. CDR3 in amino acids: CASSVLAGDGETQYF. Using reference TRBV9 and TRBJ2-5 for the parts outside the CDR3, the full variable domain is DSGVTQTPKHLITATGQRVTLRCSPRSGDLSVYWYQQSLDQGLQFLIQYYNGEERAKGNILERFSAQQFPDLHSELNLSSLELGDSALYFCASSVLAGDGETQYFGPGTRLLVL.

The V call is TRBV7-9, the J call TRBJ2-2; TCRdb calls TRBD1, which cannot be checked without DNA. CDR1 and CDR2 (germline): SEHNR, FQNEAQ (reference sequence). This CDR3 is built from 12 residues. CDR3 sequence: CAVGGRTGELFF.

This chain uses TRBV27 with TRBJ2-1; the D gene TCRdb calls, TRBD1, cannot be checked with no DNA. CDR3 length equals 16 residues. The germline V gene has CDR1 MNHEY and CDR2 SMNVEV (reference sequence). CDR3: CASSLGTGGSYNEQFF.

Here the CDR3 reads CASSLDLAAGGSNQPQHF. This chain connects TRBV11-2 to TRBJ1-5. Germline CDR1 SGHAT, CDR2 FQNNGV. This CDR3 contains 18 residues.

This rearrangement joins TRBV9 to TRBJ2-1; the TRBD2 assignment by TCRdb is unverifiable without DNA. The germline V gene encodes CDR1 SGDLS and CDR2 YYNGEE. This CDR3 region has 15 residues. CDR3: CASSVGVSGGNEQFF.

The chain is built from TRBV5-5 and TRBJ2-1; the D call of TRBD1 rests on TCRdb alone, since no DNA is present to check it. Germline values: CDR1 SGHKS, CDR2 YYEKEE (reference sequence). CDR3 length equals 16 residues. The CDR3 loop reads CASSSDRGSSYNEQFF.

CDR3 loop: CSAQVRGNEQFF. V gene TRBV20-1 combines with J gene TRBJ2-1; as DNA is missing, the TRBD1 call by TCRdb cannot be tested. The CDR3 covers 12 residues. Germline V CDR1 and CDR2: DFQATT, SNEGSKA (reference sequence).

This chain links TRBV7-9 with TRBJ2-2. Germline V CDR1 and CDR2: SEHNR, FQNEAQ (reference sequence). The CDR3 totals 12 residues. The CDR3 sequence: CASSRSLAELFF.

The chain combines TRBV11-2 with TRBJ2-7; without DNA, the TCRdb call of TRBD2 cannot be checked. Germline CDR1 and CDR2: SGHAT and FQNNGV. The CDR3 totals 18 residues. The CDR3 protein is CASSSRSGTSGDTYEQYF.

The chain is built from TRBV12-3 or TRBV12-4 and TRBJ1-1; the D call from TCRdb, TRBD1, cannot be confirmed without DNA. The CDR3 is 14 amino acids. CDR3 amino acids: CASKGEFWDTEAFF.

The rearrangement joins TRBV20-1 to TRBJ2-2; TCRdb indicates TRBD1, and absent DNA this call remains unverified. Germline V lookup: CDR1 DFQATT, CDR2 SNEGSKA (reference sequence). The CDR3 loop spans 16 amino acids. The CDR3 here is CSARDWDRATTGELFF.

This chain uses TRBV27 with TRBJ2-5; the TCRdb call, TRBD2, lacks DNA for checking. CDR1 MNHEY and CDR2 SMNVEV come from the germline V gene (reference sequence). The CDR3 is 17 amino acids. The CDR3: CASRQQLAGEYQETQYF.

The chain combines TRBV7-6 with TRBJ1-1. Per the germline V gene, CDR1 is SGHVS and CDR2 is FNYEAQ. The CDR3 has 13 residues. This chain's CDR3 is CASSSLEGTEAFF. Complete variable domain (other parts from reference TRBV7-6 and TRBJ1-1): GAGVSQSPRYKVTKRGQDVALRCDPISGHVSLYWYRQALGQGPEFLTYFNYEAQQDKSGLPNDRFSAERPEGSISTLTIQRTEQRDSAMYRCASSSLEGTEAFFGQGTRLTVV.